This T cell receptor beta chain was found in a study of blood T cell repertoires in COVID-19. Whole-study context: Whether acute or convalescent, the COVID-19 samples came from the United States, Italy and Spain. Sample material is recorded as cDNA or gDNA derived from T cells, B-cell-depleted T cells, or PBMCs.

Authors' processing steps: Estimated nucleated cell counts came from reference gene primer amplification. Sequenced by immunoSEQ multiplex PCR; TCRdb stores in-frame clones only, minus some. The DNA gave D and trimming, while V, J and clone size come from that table. This sample has 30,000 to 40,000 clones; over 75% occur once, and the top ten carry approximately 9.9%. V shed 5 bases and J shed 7 bases, with 12 bases lying between them. The CDR3 is made up of 12 amino acids. Germline assignment: CDR1 SGHAT and CDR2 FQDESV (reference sequence). The clonotype was recovered from a human donor in a cohort sampled during active COVID-19. The chain employs TRBV11-1 and TRBJ2-7; tentative D call: TRBD2 (5 bases). The sequenced sample consisted of peripheral blood. CDR3 amino acids: CASSTGVTEQYF. The CDR3 region has the DNA TGTGCCAGCAGCACCGGGGTTACGGAGCAGTACTTC.